The 14 T cell receptor beta chains reported below all come from one sample, sequenced in a study of OX40 agonist ivuxolimab in advanced cancers. Repertoires were generated with immunoSEQ multiplex PCR, while TCRdb's copy carries only in-frame clones and drops some. The sample has some 80,000 clones, 75% to 90% seen once. The sample consisted of CD4+ or CD8+ T cells sorted from blood, taken in a trial of the OX40 agonist ivuxolimab. Every receptor here comes from an adult with an advanced solid tumor such as melanoma, head and neck, liver or kidney cancer.

The chain employs TRBV5-1 and TRBJ1-2; tentative D call: TRBD1 (5 bases). The CDR3 is made up of 14 amino acids. Trimming took 4 bases from V and 6 from J, leaving 16 bases between them. Germline V gene sequence: CDR1 SGHRS, CDR2 YFSETQ. Here the CDR3 reads CASSIWTRSDGYTF. The CDR3 nucleotides are TGCGCCAGCAGCATATGGACAAGAAGTGATGGCTACACCTTC.

This sequence joins TRBV15 and TRBJ2-2, with D perhaps matching TRBD1 (5 bases). The CDR3 contains 13 residues. Looked up from germline, CDR1 is LNHNV and CDR2 is YYDKDF (reference sequence). Deletions cut 5 bases from V and 6 bases from J, with 10 bases between. CDR3 residues: CATSPPRAGELFF. The DNA of the CDR3 is TGTGCCACCAGCCCCCCCAGGGCCGGGGAGCTGTTTTTT.

This rearrangement joins TRBV9 to TRBJ1-2; TRBD1 might be the D (5 bases). Trimming removed 0 bases from V and 4 bases from J, with 16 bases in between. There are 16 residues in the CDR3. Germline V gives CDR1 SGDLS, CDR2 YYNGEE. The CDR3 DNA reads TGTGCCAGCAGCGTAGAAGCAGGGTCAGGTGCCTATGGCTACACCTTC. Encoded protein: CASSVEAGSGAYGYTF.

The chain is built from TRBV4-2 and TRBJ1-3; a weak D match, TRBD1 (5 bases). Germline CDR1 reads LGHNA; CDR2 reads YNFKEQ. V was pared by 0 bases and J by 8 bases, with 14 bases between. This CDR3 contains 15 residues. The DNA of the CDR3 is TGTGCCAGCAGCCAAGATGGGTCAGGGAGGGACACCATATATTTT. It translates to CASSQDGSGRDTIYF.

The CDR3 loop is CASSLDADNSPLHF. CDR3 bases: TGTGCCAGCTCACTGGACGCCGATAATTCACCCCTCCACTTT. The chain uses TRBV18 and TRBJ1-6; no definite D call. Trimming removed 4 bases at V and 5 bases at J, with 9 bases between. Germline-derived CDR1 and CDR2 are KGHSH and LQKENI. This CDR3 contains 14 residues. The full variable domain, in which reference TRBV18 and TRBJ1-6 provide the parts outside the CDR3, is NAGVMQNPRHLVRRRGQEARLRCSPMKGHSHVYWYRQLPEEGLKFMVYLQKENIIDESGMPKERFSAEFPKEGPSILRIQQVVRGDSAAYFCASSLDADNSPLHFGNGTRLTVT.

This chain connects TRBV11-2 to TRBJ2-5; D is undetermined. V was cut by 5 bases and J by 4 bases, with 8 bases left in between. This CDR3 comprises 12 residues. CDR1 and CDR2 from the germline V gene are SGHAT and FQNNGV. This CDR3 is CASSADGETQYF. The CDR3 coding sequence is TGTGCCAGCAGCGCCGACGGAGAGACCCAGTACTTC.

The chain employs TRBV27 and TRBJ1-6; TRBD1 is a possible D gene (5 bases). Between the trimmed V and J ends, which lost 4 bases and 4 bases, there was a span of 8 bases. Germline assignment: CDR1 MNHEY and CDR2 SMNVEV (reference sequence). CDR3 length: 14 amino acids. The CDR3 DNA is TGTGCCAGCAGTTGGGCAGGGTATAATTCACCCCTCCACTTT. Protein product: CASSWAGYNSPLHF.

The sample holds a few counts of this clone. The V call is TRBV9, the J call TRBJ2-7; D unclear. The CDR3 contains 16 residues. Trimming shortened V by 3 bases and J by 2 bases, and 18 bases separated the two germline ends. Germline V gives CDR1 SGDLS, CDR2 YYNGEE. CDR3 sequence: CASSDAPDAATYEQYF. The CDR3, as DNA: TGTGCCAGCAGCGACGCTCCAGATGCGGCAACCTACGAGCAGTACTTC.

V gene TRBV5-6 combines with J gene TRBJ2-5; tentative D call: TRBD2 (6 bases). V dropped 0 bases and J dropped 8 bases, with 14 bases sitting between them. This CDR3 has 14 residues. CDR1 and CDR2 (germline): SGHDT, YYEEEE. CDR3 amino acids: CASSLERDGLTQYF. The CDR3 DNA follows: TGTGCCAGCAGCTTGGAAAGGGACGGACTAACCCAGTACTTC.

The V call is TRBV29-1, the J call TRBJ2-3; 11 bases are a match to TRBD2. This CDR3 region has 16 residues. CDR1 and CDR2 from the germline V gene are SQVTM and ANQGSEA. V trimming: 6 bases; J trimming: 2 bases; junction bases outside the gene matches: 10. This CDR3 is CSVGKLAGGTTDTQYF. The CDR3 DNA reads as TGCAGCGTAGGAAAGCTAGCGGGGGGCACCACAGATACGCAGTATTTT.

The chain recombines TRBV12-2 with TRBJ2-1; the D call of TRBD1 is as the table states it, not checked on the DNA. TRBV12-2 is marked as a pseudogene. This CDR3 comprises 14 residues. The CDR3 sequence is CASRSTGVYNEQFF. The CDR3 nucleotides read TGTGCAAGTCGCTCCACAGGGGTCTACAATGAGCAGTTCTTC.

The rearrangement uses TRBV6-1 and TRBJ1-2; unclear D gene. This CDR3 comprises 17 residues. Deletions cut 2 bases from V and 4 bases from J, with 20 bases between. CDR1 is MNHNS and CDR2 is SASEGT in the germline V gene. CDR3 bases: TGTGCCAGCAGTGAAACGGGAGCACCTTGGAGGTCCTATGGCTACACCTTC. Protein product: CASSETGAPWRSYGYTF.

The chain is built from TRBV19 and TRBJ1-5; D gene ambiguous. V lost 3 bases and J 4 bases, leaving 16 bases between the germline ends. CDR3 length: 16 residues. Germline-derived CDR1 and CDR2 are LNHDA and SQIVND (reference sequence). This chain's CDR3 is CASSIRSGRMNQPQHF. The DNA of the CDR3 is TGTGCCAGTAGTATTAGGTCGGGCAGGATGAATCAGCCCCAGCATTTT.

This clone appeared once. This chain joins TRBV5-5 and TRBJ1-5; TRBD1 is a possible D gene (6 bases). The CDR3 is made up of 17 amino acids. Germline lookup yields CDR1 SGHKS and CDR2 YYEKEE (reference sequence). V was trimmed by 2 bases and J by 7 bases, leaving 22 bases between them. The CDR3 bases are TGTGCCAGCAGCTTAACTCTACAGGGTAGGGAAGGACAGCCCCAGCATTTT. Amino acid sequence: CASSLTLQGREGQPQHF.